This T cell receptor beta chain was captured by sequencing in a study of CD8+ T cells in alopecia areata. With 2 bases removed from V and 8 bases from J, the gap between germline ends came to 13 bases. Germline-derived CDR1 and CDR2 are SNHLY and FYNNEI. This CDR3 comprises 14 residues. The authors extracted RNA and reverse transcribed it into cDNA as the sequencing template. Using immunoSEQ multiplex PCR, the repertoire was profiled, and TCRdb retains in-frame clones only, with some absent. The sample has some 120,000 clones, 47% seen once; the top ten hold 8% to 11%. The sequenced material came from NKG2D-low CD8+ T cells sorted from blood. The sequence derives from a human donor with alopecia areata. J is TRBJ2-1 and V is TRBV2; unclear D gene. CDR3 sequence reads: CASSEMDWGDEQFF. The CDR3, as DNA: TGTGCCAGCAGTGAAATGGATTGGGGTGATGAGCAGTTCTTC.